The 5 T cell receptor beta chains listed next were all sequenced from one sample in a study of T cell clonality in common variable immunodeficiency (dated by TCRdb to about 2015). Receptor amplification or capture employed the immunoSEQ multiplex PCR assay. TCRdb re-hosts the immuneACCESS table, in-frame sequences only. Its copies lack some clones; in the studies checked, an unresolved V gene accounts for under half of them, and the cause for the rest is not known. This sample holds about 42,000 clones in total, without any singletons. 1.3% to 1.5% of the sample comes from the top ten. The sample was peripheral blood mononuclear cells. The receptors originated from a person aged 18-70 years in good health.

This clone was counted only a few times. Sequencing ends 3 residues short of the CDR3 end; the germline J gene provides the rest. The chain employs TRBV5-4 and TRBJ2-5; D is perhaps TRBD1 (5 bases). Germline-derived CDR1 and CDR2 are SGHNT and YYREEE (reference sequence). The CDR3 loop spans 12 amino acids. V was clipped by 8 bases and J by 4 bases, with 12 bases between them. CDR3 DNA, as far as it was read: TGTGCCAGTTACAGGTGGGGAGAGACC. Translation: CASYRWGET. The entire CDR3 sequence reads CASYRWGETQYF.

There are many counts of this clone. The read stops 3 residues short of the end of the CDR3; the missing end is completed from the germline J gene. The chain has TRBV19 and TRBJ2-1; weak D call: TRBD1 (5 bases). Trimming shortened V by 6 bases and J by 5 bases, and 11 bases separated the two germline ends. CDR1 and CDR2 (germline): LNHDA, SQIVND (reference sequence). CDR3 length: 13 residues. CDR3 sequence reads: CASSRTQHNEQFF. The sequenced CDR3 bases are TGTGCCAGTAGCAGGACACAGCACAATGAG.

This clone showed up just a few times. The CDR3 goes on 3 residues after the read ends, and that part is filled in from the germline J gene. V usage is TRBV2 and J usage is TRBJ1-2; possibly TRBD1 for D (6 bases). CDR1 is SNHLY and CDR2 is FYNNEI in the germline V gene. Trimming took 6 bases from V and 0 from J, leaving 20 bases between them. The CDR3 is 17 amino acids. Here the CDR3 reads CASSARGGLLANYGYTF. The part of the CDR3 DNA that was read is TGTGCCAGCAGCGCCAGGGGAGGACTCCTAGCTAACTATGGC.

In this sample, this clone turned up many times. The read terminates 3 residues ahead of where the CDR3 ends, so the germline J gene completes it. The chain uses TRBV19 and TRBJ1-3; 7 nucleotides align to TRBD1. V shed 8 bases, J shed 2 bases, and the junction held 12 bases outside the gene matches. CDR3 length equals 16 residues. Germline V lookup: CDR1 LNHDA, CDR2 SQIVND (reference sequence). CDR3 bases read: TGTGCCAGTCACTTCTCGGGACAGCGAACTGGAAACACC. Its protein product is CASHFSGQRTGNT. The CDR3 reads in full as CASHFSGQRTGNTIYF.

This clone occurred many times. Read sequence stops 3 residues before the CDR3 end, and the germline J gene provides the missing end. The chain is built from TRBV20-1 and TRBJ2-2, with a weak D call TRBD2 (5 bases). Germline CDR1 is DFQATT and CDR2 is SNEGSKA (reference sequence). The CDR3 spans 19 residues. The V gene lost 0 bases and the J gene lost 6 bases, with 26 bases spanning the gap. CDR3 DNA (partial): TGCAGTGCTAGAGATCCCTCGTCCGATTGGGCAACTAGGGCCGGGGAG. As protein: CSARDPSSDWATRAGE. The whole CDR3 reads CSARDPSSDWATRAGELFF.